The text below deals with one T cell receptor beta chain. The table lists this clone with a few counts. Which antigen it targets is not known. No per-base quality is available; no much larger clone lies one base away. The CDR3 goes from the cysteine to the phenylalanine over 14 residues. Kept here is only the CDR3 DNA, which spans 42 bases and is read in frame from base 1. Relative to germline, V is missing 4 bases and J is missing 8 bases, with 5 bases of the junction outside any gene match. CDR1 and CDR2 were assigned from the germline V gene as ENHRY and SYGVKD. The immunoSEQ Assay, a bias-controlled multiplex PCR, was used to amplify TCRbeta CDR3 regions from genomic DNA. Regarding the original processing steps: Nucleated cell counts per sample were estimated from amplification of reference gene primers within the assay. To quantify the absolute abundance of each unique TCRbeta CDR3 rearrangement, sequence reads were collapsed and filtered. For each sample, productive Simpson clonality was calculated as the square root of Simpson's diversity index over productive rearrangements. Here the immuneACCESS table is served through TCRdb, limited to in-frame sequences with V and J called. Missing clones are a known gap in these copies; in checked studies unresolved V genes cover under half, and the rest lacks a known reason. V and J calls and clone size follow that table, whereas D and trimming were derived from the DNA. The table for this sample lists some 150,000 clones; approximately 80% of them were counted only once. The ten largest clones represent approximately 16% of the sample.

This sample is drawn from a study of blood T cell repertoires in COVID-19 (dated by TCRdb to 2020 to 2022). Background for the entire study: Collaborator samples came from the United States, Italy and Spain and covered acute and convalescent phases of COVID-19. The material from the prospective study consisted of cDNA or gDNA derived from T cells, B-cell-depleted T cells, or PBMCs. Deeply sampled blood TCRbeta repertoires from subjects exposed to, actively infected with, or recovered from COVID-19 were included in the dataset. The repertoires were released in a freely available public database meant as a resource for research on the immune response to SARS-CoV-2. The samples were drawn from the first 160 participants of the ongoing ImmuneRACE study and from 950 to 1,500 subjects provided by 6 global collaborators. Sample metadata almost always included a de-identified subject ID, COVID-19 status, age in years and sex. Where available, HLA class I and class II types were taken from metadata supplied by the sample provider and were not determined by assay-based typing. Summary of the overall study and its limitations: The amount of clinical and demographic metadata varied by source and participant and was provided uncurated.

Participants in the prospective study were enrolled through a virtual design, were aged roughly 18 to 100 years, and lived in approximately 25 United States geographic areas. In the prospective study, participants were assigned to cohorts based on the clinical history participants reported in a screening survey and a study questionnaire. ImmuneRACE Cohort 3 recovered participants were defined by two consecutive negative NP/OP PCR tests, healthcare professional clearance, or symptom resolution. Mobile phlebotomists in the prospective study collected whole blood, serum and a nasopharyngeal or oropharyngeal swab from every participant. Over a roughly 2-month period, participants in the prospective study had the option of providing additional blood draws and questionnaires. Before DNA extraction, prospective study blood samples were shipped either frozen or at room temperature.

Sequences were obtained from PBMCs or T cells enriched from blood (not recorded which). The chain was built from TRBV10-3 and TRBJ1-4; TRBD1 fits 9 bases in the junction. The source of this sequence is a man aged 45-65 years who had recovered from COVID-19. The DNA sequence is as follows: TGTGCCATCAGTGCGGGACAGGGCAACGAAAAACTGTTTTTT. Translated, it reads CAISAGQGNEKLFF.